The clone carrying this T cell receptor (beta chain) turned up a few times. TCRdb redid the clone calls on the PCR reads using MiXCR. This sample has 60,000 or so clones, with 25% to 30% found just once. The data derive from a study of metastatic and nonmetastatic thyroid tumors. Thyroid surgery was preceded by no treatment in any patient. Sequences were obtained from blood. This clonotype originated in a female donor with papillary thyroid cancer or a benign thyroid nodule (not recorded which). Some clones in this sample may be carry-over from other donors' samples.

In DNA form, the CDR3 reads TGTGCCAGCAGTTACTCCAGGGGTTTGTCTGAAGCTTTCTTT. It yields the protein CASSYSRGLSEAFF. The rearrangement links TRBV27 to TRBJ1-1; perhaps TRBD1 as D (6 bases). Germline V gene lookup returns CDR1 MNHEY and CDR2 SMNVEV (reference sequence). This CDR3 spans 14 amino acids. V lost 4 bases, J lost 6 bases, and 15 bases lay in between.